The 15 T cell receptor beta chains listed next were all sequenced from one sample in a study of CD8+ T cells in alopecia areata. cDNA serving as the sequencing template came from extracted, reverse transcribed RNA. Here immunoSEQ multiplex PCR was the method, and the copy in TCRdb shows in-frame clones only, minus some. The data hold about 64,000 clones, with about 40% observed a single time. Sequenced material: NKG2D-low CD8+ T cells sorted from blood. The receptors here all came from a human donor with alopecia areata.

The chain links TRBV7-2 to TRBJ1-1; possibly TRBD1 for D (6 bases). The germline V gene encodes CDR1 SGHTA and CDR2 FQGNSA. Trimming shortened V by 0 bases and J by 5 bases, and 19 bases separated the two germline ends. The CDR3 totals 17 residues. This chain's CDR3 is CASSLAPIRAGDTEAFF. The CDR3 region has the DNA TGTGCCAGCAGCTTAGCTCCGATCAGGGCAGGGGATACTGAAGCTTTCTTT.

The chain joins TRBV9 to TRBJ2-5; 8 nucleotides line up with TRBD2. Germline CDR1 is SGDLS and CDR2 is YYNGEE. CDR3 size: 15 residues. The ends lost 3 bases at V and 2 bases at J; junction bases unmatched: 6. The CDR3 DNA follows: TGTGCCAGCAGCGATTCCACTAGCGGTCAAGAGACCCAGTACTTC. Translation: CASSDSTSGQETQYF.

In its sample, this clone was seen a few times. The genes are TRBV7-9 and TRBJ2-7, with TRBD1 matching over 8 bases. This CDR3 spans 13 amino acids. Germline loops: CDR1 SEHNR, CDR2 FQNEAQ (reference sequence). The V gene end was trimmed by 4 bases and the J gene end by 3 bases; junction bases not matched to a gene: 2. CDR3 in amino acids: CASSSGTGYEQYF. CDR3 bases: TGTGCCAGCAGCTCCGGGACAGGCTACGAGCAGTACTTC.

The V call is TRBV7-9, the J call TRBJ2-3; 13 nucleotides agree with TRBD2. This CDR3 comprises 16 residues. V gave up 3 bases and J gave up 5 bases; unmatched junction bases: 5. Germline CDR1 and CDR2: SEHNR and FQNEAQ (reference sequence). The CDR3 nucleotides read TGTGCCAGCAGCTTCGGCCGGACTAGCGGGAGAGATACGCAGTATTTT. Translating gives CASSFGRTSGRDTQYF.

V usage is TRBV29-1 and J usage is TRBJ2-2; D is uncertain. Between the trimmed V and J ends, which lost 3 bases and 0 bases, there was a span of 11 bases. CDR3 length: 15 amino acids. Germline V CDR1 and CDR2: SQVTM, ANQGSEA. Here the CDR3 reads CSVDRQAPNTGELFF. For the CDR3, the DNA is TGCAGCGTTGACAGGCAGGCCCCGAACACCGGGGAGCTGTTTTTT.

The J gene is TRBJ2-7, the V gene TRBV27; possibly TRBD2 for D (6 bases). Trimming pared 2 bases from V and 6 bases from J, leaving 11 bases between. The germline gives CDR1 MNHEY, CDR2 SMNVEV (reference sequence). This CDR3 spans 13 amino acids. CDR3 in DNA: TGTGCCAGCAGTTTACGGGGGAGGAGCGAGCAGTACTTC. It specifies CASSLRGRSEQYF.

The V call is TRBV7-9, the J call TRBJ1-1; possibly TRBD1 for D (5 bases). The V gene's germline CDR1 is SEHNR and CDR2 FQNEAQ (reference sequence). Trimming took 0 bases from V and 6 from J, leaving 14 bases between them. The CDR3 is made up of 15 amino acids. The CDR3 nucleotides are TGTGCCAGCAGCTTAGCGCAGGGAGGTCGCGCTGAAGCTTTCTTT. Encoded protein: CASSLAQGGRAEAFF.

This clone was seen a few times. The chain uses TRBV5-1 and TRBJ2-1; D gene uncertain. The V gene lost 4 bases and the J gene lost 3 bases, with 20 bases spanning the gap. Per the germline V gene, CDR1 is SGHRS and CDR2 is YFSETQ. The CDR3 contains 17 residues. The CDR3, as DNA: TGCGCCAGCAGCCTCAAAGAAGACCTCATGGACTACAATGAGCAGTTCTTC. The encoded protein is CASSLKEDLMDYNEQFF. Supplemented by reference TRBV5-1 and TRBJ2-1, the full variable domain reads KAGVTQTPRYLIKTRGQQVTLSCSPISGHRSVSWYQQTPGQGLQFLFEYFSETQRNKGNFPGRFSGRQFSNSRSEMNVSTLELGDSALYLCASSLKEDLMDYNEQFFGPGTRLTVL.

In its sample, this clone was seen a few times. The gene calls are TRBV7-9 and TRBJ2-7; D ambiguous. The V end was cut by 6 bases, the J end by 2 bases, with 5 bases between. Germline-derived CDR1 and CDR2 are SEHNR and FQNEAQ (reference sequence). The CDR3 covers 11 residues. CDR3 sequence: CASSGPYEQYF. The CDR3 DNA reads as TGTGCCAGCAGTGGTCCCTACGAGCAGTACTTC.

The CDR3 DNA sequence: TGTGCCAGCAGCTATGGACCCGAGCAGTACTTC. Encoded protein: CASSYGPEQYF. This chain uses TRBV5-4 with TRBJ2-7; no firm D call. The V end lost 3 bases, the J end lost 6 bases, and 7 bases lay between the germline ends. The germline gives CDR1 SGHNT, CDR2 YYREEE (reference sequence). The CDR3 runs to 11 residues.

The J gene is TRBJ2-1, the V gene TRBV27; D is possibly TRBD2 (6 bases). Deletions cut 5 bases from V and 4 bases from J, with 18 bases between. Germline loops: CDR1 MNHEY, CDR2 SMNVEV (reference sequence). The CDR3 runs to 16 residues. CDR3 sequence (DNA): TGTGCCAGCAGTCTCCGGGACTTAGGTCCGTACAATGAGCAGTTCTTC. As protein: CASSLRDLGPYNEQFF.

This sequence joins TRBV4-3 and TRBJ2-1; 7 bases are a match to TRBD2. The trim removed 3 bases at V and 8 bases at J, leaving 13 bases unmatched. CDR1 is LGHNA, CDR2 YSLEER, per germline. This CDR3 has 16 residues. The CDR3 DNA reads TGCGCCAGCAGCCAGGAACCGGGACTACGATTGGATGAGCAGTTCTTC. Its translation: CASSQEPGLRLDEQFF.

The chain employs TRBV29-1 and TRBJ1-2; D gene uncertain. Looked up from germline, CDR1 is SQVTM and CDR2 is ANQGSEA. There are 12 residues in the CDR3. V was trimmed by 2 bases and J by 8 bases, leaving 12 bases between them. CDR3 sequence reads: CSVERHLTGYTF. The CDR3 DNA reads TGCAGCGTTGAACGACACCTCACGGGCTACACCTTC.

V gene TRBV30 combines with J gene TRBJ2-7, with D possibly TRBD1 on 5 matching bases. Germline V lookup: CDR1 GTSNPN, CDR2 SVGIG (reference sequence). V was clipped by 5 bases and J by 5 bases, with 13 bases between them. The CDR3 runs to 12 residues. This CDR3 is CAWSRGYDEQYF. The CDR3 coding sequence is TGTGCCTGGTCTAGGGGATATGACGAGCAGTACTTC.

The CDR3 nucleotides read TGCGCCAGCAGCCAAGGCCTCTGGGACAGACTCAATGAGCAGTTCTTC. It is translated as CASSQGLWDRLNEQFF. This chain connects TRBV4-1 to TRBJ2-1, with 7 bases aligning to TRBD1. This CDR3 region has 16 residues. V shed 1 base and J 6 bases; nucleotides not matched to a gene: 9. Looked up from germline, CDR1 is MGHRA and CDR2 is YSYEKL.